This T cell receptor (beta chain) was captured by sequencing in a study of graft-versus-host responses after intestinal transplantation. Between the trimmed V and J ends, which lost 2 bases and 11 bases, there was a span of 21 bases. The CDR3 runs to 15 residues. Germline-derived CDR1 and CDR2 are MNHNS and SASEGT. The data were produced by immunoSEQ multiplex PCR, yet TCRdb's version contains in-frame clones alone and is incomplete. The table includes around 10,000 clones, around 27% detected once. Notes on the study in general: High graft-versus-host to host-versus-graft T cell clonal ratios marked allografts of patients with graft-donor macrochimerism.

The chain links TRBV6-1 to TRBJ2-5; D possibly corresponds to TRBD2 (6 bases). The specimen comprised alloreactive CD4+ T cells from a mixed lymphocyte reaction culture, sampled before intestinal transplant. Documented subset: CFSE-low proliferating T cells sorted from roughly six-day pre-transplant mixed lymphocyte reaction (GvH or HvG direction). The source is a human patient who received an intestinal transplant. The CDR3 nucleotides read TGTGCCAGCAGTGAATTACTCTATCGGACAAGCGGGCAGTACTTC. Protein product: CASSELLYRTSGQYF.